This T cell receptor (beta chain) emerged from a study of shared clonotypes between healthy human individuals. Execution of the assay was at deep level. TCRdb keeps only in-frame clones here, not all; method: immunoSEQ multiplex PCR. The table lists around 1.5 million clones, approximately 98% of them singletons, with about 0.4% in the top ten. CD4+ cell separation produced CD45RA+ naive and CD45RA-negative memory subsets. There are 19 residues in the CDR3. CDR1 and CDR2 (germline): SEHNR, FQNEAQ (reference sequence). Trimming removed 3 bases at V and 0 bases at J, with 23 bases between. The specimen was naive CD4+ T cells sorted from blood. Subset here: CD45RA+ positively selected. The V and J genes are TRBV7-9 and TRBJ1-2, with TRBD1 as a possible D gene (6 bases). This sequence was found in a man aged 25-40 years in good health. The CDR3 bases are TGTGCCAGCAGCTTCCCCCAAGGTTGGGGGCCAAAATCTAACTATGGCTACACCTTC. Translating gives CASSFPQGWGPKSNYGYTF.